This is a list of T cell receptor beta chains from one sample in a study of early T cells in non-severe SARS-CoV-2 infection. MiXCR was run by TCRdb on the 5' RACE reads, yielding one entry per CDR3 protein. This table has over 50,000 distinct CDR3 sequences, approximately 8% appearing once. Sequencing input: whole blood. These receptor sequences come from an adult who was a healthcare worker with PCR-confirmed SARS-CoV-2 infection or an uninfected control (not recorded which). The CDR3 runs from the conserved cysteine through the conserved F or W. D genes are given only for firm matches. Clone size is shown for a subset of rows, as once, few, many or a class of expanded clone.

>-|many|TRBV10-3|TRBJ2-1
TGTGCCATCAGTGTCAGGGACGAGCAGTTCTTC
CAISVRDEQFF
>-|many|TRBV11-2|TRBJ1-2
TGTGCCAGCAGCTTGGGACGGCTGTATGGCTACACCTTC
CASSLGRLYGYTF
>TRBD2|few|TRBV3-1|TRBJ2-4
TGTGCCAGCGGGAGCGGGGGAATAGCCAAAAACATTCAGTACTTC
CASGSGGIAKNIQYF
>TRBD1|few|TRBV12-3/TRBV12-4|TRBJ1-1
TGTGCCAGCAGTCCCGGACAGGGGGATTCGAACACTGAAGCTTTCTTT
CASSPGQGDSNTEAFF
>TRBD2|many|TRBV6-2/TRBV6-3|TRBJ2-4
TGTGCCAGCACCGTTAGCGGGAGCTCGGCCAAAAACATTCAGTACTTC
CASTVSGSSAKNIQYF
>-|-|TRBV11-2|TRBJ1-6
TGTGCCAGCAGCTTAGGCGTTATCGGGACCGAAGGGTATTCACCCCTCCACTTT
CASSLGVIGTEGYSPLHF
>-|-|TRBV7-6|TRBJ2-2
TGTGCCAGCAGCACCACAGTGAACACCGGGGAGCTGTTTTTT
CASSTTVNTGELFF
>-|few|TRBV27|TRBJ2-3
TGTGCCAGTTCGCCCAACGCATTCCGCACAGATACGCAGTATTTT
CASSPNAFRTDTQYF
>-|many|TRBV21-1|TRBJ1-2
TGTGCCAGCAGCAAAGGAGAGGATAACGGCTACACCTTC
CASSKGEDNGYTF
>-|many|TRBV9|TRBJ2-7
TGTGCCAGCAGCCAGGGGTCCGAGCAGTACTTC
CASSQGSEQYF
>-|-|TRBV11-3|TRBJ2-7
TGTGCCAGCAGCGCGGGACAGCCAGCCTACGAGCAGTACTTC
CASSAGQPAYEQYF